Following are 14 T cell receptor beta chains from one sample sequenced in a study of T cell repertoires in cytomegalovirus infection. What these receptors recognize is not known. TCRdb re-derived calls from the reads in MiXCR, one entry per CDR3 protein. The data show about 400,000 distinct CDR3 sequences, around a third seen once. The material sequenced was cultured PBMCs, taken from culture after CMV antigen stimulation. Receptors were obtained from a human donor in good health (CMV status not recorded). Some clones in this sample may be carry-over from other donors' samples.

This chain joins TRBV24-1 and TRBJ2-5; D remains unclear. The CDR3 consists of 15 residues. Trimming pared 2 bases from V and 4 bases from J, leaving 13 bases between. CDR1 is KGHDR and CDR2 is SFDVKD in the germline V gene. For the CDR3, the DNA is TGTGCCACCAGTGATTCGGCCGGTATCGGAGAGACCCAGTACTTC. This translates into CATSDSAGIGETQYF.

This chain joins TRBV6-2 or TRBV6-3 and TRBJ2-1; TRBD2 matches at 14 bases. Trimming at V came to 10 bases and at J to 7 bases, leaving 15 bases not matched to a gene. The length of the CDR3 is 17 residues. The germline V gene has CDR1 MNHEY and CDR2 SVGEGT. This CDR3 reads CAIKTGLAGAGLNEQFF. The CDR3 region has the DNA TGTGCCATCAAAACGGGACTAGCGGGAGCTGGGTTGAATGAGCAGTTCTTC.

The rearrangement uses TRBV10-3 and TRBJ2-5; possibly TRBD1 for D (6 bases). Germline V gene lookup returns CDR1 ENHRY and CDR2 SYGVKD. The CDR3 contains 14 residues. The V gene lost 4 bases and the J gene lost 3 bases, with 12 bases spanning the gap. CDR3 loop: CAISARDRKETQYF. The CDR3 DNA reads TGTGCCATCAGTGCCCGTGACAGGAAAGAGACCCAGTACTTC.

The table lists this clonotype with a few counts. The chain combines TRBV28 with TRBJ2-7; 10 bases align to TRBD1. Germline assignment: CDR1 MDHEN and CDR2 SYDVKM. The CDR3 is 15 amino acids. V was pared by 5 bases and J by 0 bases, with 4 bases of the junction left unmatched. This CDR3 is CASSTRDRGSYEQYF. CDR3 nucleotide sequence: TGTGCCAGCAGTACACGGGACAGGGGCTCCTACGAGCAGTACTTC.

J is TRBJ2-3 and V is TRBV6-1, with 9 bases aligning to TRBD2. J gave up 5 bases and V 6 bases, and 9 bases lay outside the gene matches. CDR1 is MNHNS, CDR2 SASEGT, per germline. The CDR3 contains 15 residues. CDR3 coding DNA: TGTGCCAGCAGGGTCGCGGGAGGGCCGATAGATACGCAGTATTTT. It encodes CASRVAGGPIDTQYF.

The table lists this clonotype with a few counts. The V and J genes are TRBV4-3 and TRBJ2-1, with 7 bases that match TRBD1. This CDR3 is 17 amino acids long. The germline V gene has CDR1 LGHNA and CDR2 YSLEER. V shed 2 bases, J shed 8 bases, and the junction held 15 bases outside the gene matches. CDR3 amino acids: CASSQRSDRRAGDEQFF. Here the CDR3 DNA reads TGCGCCAGCAGCCAACGATCGGACAGGCGGGCGGGCGATGAGCAGTTCTTC.

This chain joins TRBV7-1 and TRBJ2-5; D gene ambiguous. Being an ORF, TRBV7-1 has a function that is uncertain. Trimming cost V 5 bases and J 5 bases, with 18 bases left between them. The CDR3 consists of 15 residues. Written as DNA, the CDR3 is TGTGCCAGCAGCCCCGGCCTTTCGAAGGAGGAGACCCAGTACTTC. Its protein product is CASSPGLSKEETQYF.

The chain joins TRBV7-2 to TRBJ2-1; 7 bases match TRBD2. Losses at the gene ends were 5 bases for V and 7 bases for J; bases not matched to a gene: 11. The CDR3 spans 15 residues. Germline V CDR1 and CDR2: SGHTA, FQGNSA. The CDR3 is CASSPPVGGFNEQFF. CDR3 nucleotide sequence: TGTGCCAGCAGCCCCCCTGTGGGAGGGTTTAATGAGCAGTTCTTC.

This clonotype showed up just a few times. The V and J genes are TRBV5-4 and TRBJ2-1, with 8 nucleotides matching TRBD2. Germline V gives CDR1 SGHNT, CDR2 YYREEE (reference sequence). This CDR3 comprises 17 residues. The V and J ends lost 0 bases and 4 bases, in that order; junction bases with no gene match: 9. The CDR3 region is CASSLGSAGGWYNEQFF. The CDR3 DNA follows: TGTGCCAGCAGCTTGGGCTCGGCGGGAGGATGGTACAATGAGCAGTTCTTC.

The chain is built from TRBV7-4 and TRBJ1-6; D ambiguous. Germline V gives CDR1 SGHVT, CDR2 SQSDAQ. V was trimmed by 5 bases and J by 4 bases, leaving 12 bases between them. This CDR3 comprises 15 residues. CDR3 loop: CASSTTDGYNSPLHF. The CDR3 nucleotides are TGTGCCAGCAGCACTACCGACGGGTATAATTCACCCCTCCACTTT.

This clonotype showed up just once. V is TRBV14 and J is TRBJ2-1; the match to TRBD2 covers 10 bases. This CDR3 is 20 amino acids long. Germline CDR1 SGHDN, CDR2 FVKESK. With 4 bases clipped from V and 5 bases from J, the junction kept 20 bases outside the gene matches. In nucleotides, the CDR3 is TGTGCCAGCAGCCGGAAAGGAGGACTAGCGGATTTATTAGGGAACAATGAGCAGTTCTTC. Translation gives CASSRKGGLADLLGNNEQFF.

This clonotype was seen many times. The chain joins TRBV7-6 to TRBJ2-7, with no clear D. Germline V CDR1 and CDR2: SGHVS, FNYEAQ. CDR3 size: 15 residues. The ends were cut back, 0 bases at V and 0 bases at J, with 9 bases in the middle. CDR3: CASSLALESSYEQYF. CDR3 nucleotide sequence: TGTGCCAGCAGCTTAGCCCTAGAGAGCTCCTACGAGCAGTACTTC.

The V and J genes are TRBV30 and TRBJ2-3; unclear D gene. The CDR3 is 14 residues long. Germline assignment: CDR1 GTSNPN and CDR2 SVGIG (reference sequence). Trimming removed 3 bases at V and 2 bases at J, with 12 bases between. Written as DNA, the CDR3 is TGTGCCTGGAGCCGAGAAAGCGTCACAGATACGCAGTATTTT. Translated: CAWSRESVTDTQYF.

The chain joins TRBV4-2 to TRBJ2-3; D not certain. The length of the CDR3 is 12 residues. V gave up 1 base and J gave up 14 bases, with 13 bases separating them. Germline V gene lookup returns CDR1 LGHNA and CDR2 YNFKEQ. The CDR3 nucleotides are TGTGCCAGCAGCCAAGGGGATAGTTTGTCGTATTTT. This codes for CASSQGDSLSYF.